A single sample gave rise to the 21 T cell receptor beta chains below, sequenced in a study of blood T cell repertoires in COVID-19. Assay: immunoSEQ multiplex PCR; the TCRdb copy retains only in-frame clones and omits some. The sample lists about 15,000 clones, 82% occurring once. The sequenced sample was peripheral blood. The receptors stem from a man older than 75 with active or convalescent COVID-19.

The chain couples TRBV7-9 to TRBJ1-1; D may be TRBD1 (6 bases). This CDR3 is 15 amino acids long. Germline CDR1 reads SEHNR; CDR2 reads FQNEAQ (reference sequence). Trimming pared 1 base from V and 2 bases from J, leaving 11 bases between. CDR3 region: CASSLEGGRNTEAFF. CDR3 bases: TGTGCCAGCAGCTTAGAGGGGGGGAGAAACACTGAAGCTTTCTTT.

The chain joins TRBV9 to TRBJ2-5; 8 bases fit TRBD2. The CDR3 is 15 residues long. Germline V gene lookup returns CDR1 SGDLS and CDR2 YYNGEE. The junction had 10 bases not matched to a gene; V was cut back by 3 bases and J by 6 bases. The CDR3 DNA reads as TGTGCCAGCAGCGGAACACCGGGACTAGGACAGACCCAGTACTTC. It specifies CASSGTPGLGQTQYF.

This chain links TRBV19 with TRBJ1-5, with a tentative D call TRBD1 (6 bases). This CDR3 is 17 amino acids long. V dropped 1 base and J dropped 2 bases, with 15 bases sitting between them. The germline V gene has CDR1 LNHDA and CDR2 SQIVND (reference sequence). CDR3 amino acids: CASSIVQGRGGNQPQHF. The CDR3 nucleotides read TGTGCCAGTAGTATAGTACAGGGAAGAGGGGGCAATCAGCCCCAGCATTTT.

The chain carries TRBV7-3 and TRBJ2-5, with TRBD2 matching over 8 bases. Germline V gene sequence: CDR1 SGHTA, CDR2 FQGTGA. The CDR3 is 15 residues long. V trimming: 5 bases; J trimming: 2 bases; junction bases outside the gene matches: 7. The CDR3 protein is CASSPVAGPQETQYF. CDR3 DNA: TGTGCCAGCAGCCCGGTAGCGGGGCCTCAAGAGACCCAGTACTTC. Using reference TRBV7-3 and TRBJ2-5 for the parts outside the CDR3, the full variable domain is GAGVSQTPSNKVTEKGKYVELRCDPISGHTALYWYRQSLGQGPEFLIYFQGTGAADDSGLPNDRFFAVRPEGSVSTLKIQRTERGDSAVYLCASSPVAGPQETQYFGPGTRLLVL.

The V call is TRBV7-2, the J call TRBJ1-2; weak D call: TRBD1 (6 bases). V was shortened by 5 bases and J by 8 bases, with 15 bases between the two germline ends. The germline V gene has CDR1 SGHTA and CDR2 FQGNSA. The CDR3 is made up of 13 amino acids. This chain's CDR3 is CASSASSGVGYTF. CDR3 nucleotides: TGTGCCAGCAGCGCCTCCTCAGGGGTAGGCTACACCTTC.

This clone was seen once. The J gene is TRBJ2-5, the V gene TRBV5-4; possibly TRBD1 for D (5 bases). The germline V gene has CDR1 SGHNT and CDR2 YYREEE (reference sequence). The V and J ends lost 0 bases and 0 bases respectively, with 9 bases between them. The length of the CDR3 is 15 residues. CDR3 sequence reads: CASSLAQGYQETQYF. CDR3 sequence (DNA): TGTGCCAGCAGCTTGGCCCAGGGATACCAAGAGACCCAGTACTTC.

The chain links TRBV28 to TRBJ1-2, with 9 bases that match TRBD1. The germline V gene has CDR1 MDHEN and CDR2 SYDVKM. The ends lost 7 bases at V and 2 bases at J; junction bases unmatched: 8. This CDR3 comprises 15 residues. The CDR3 DNA is TGTGCCAGCACCCCGGGACAGGGAGGCAACTATGGCTACACCTTC. This codes for CASTPGQGGNYGYTF.

The chain employs TRBV11-2 and TRBJ1-3, with 7 bases fitting TRBD1. Germline CDR1 is SGHAT and CDR2 is FQNNGV. J lost 3 bases, V lost 6 bases, and 5 bases had no gene match. The CDR3 spans 14 residues. This CDR3 is CASSQQGLGNTIYF. CDR3 DNA sequence: TGTGCCAGCAGTCAACAGGGGCTTGGAAACACCATATATTTT.

The rearrangement uses TRBV6-5 and TRBJ1-5, with D maybe TRBD1 (6 bases). The CDR3 has 14 amino acids. From germline, CDR1 is MNHEY and CDR2 SVGAGI. Trimming stripped 2 bases from V and 5 bases from J, with 10 bases between. Here the CDR3 reads CASSYRGSDQPQHF. For the CDR3, the DNA is TGTGCCAGCAGTTACAGGGGGTCGGATCAGCCCCAGCATTTT.

V is TRBV19 and J is TRBJ2-3; D is perhaps TRBD1 (6 bases). Germline V gives CDR1 LNHDA, CDR2 SQIVND (reference sequence). The CDR3 extends over 15 amino acids. Deletions cut 5 bases from V and 3 bases from J, with 15 bases between. The CDR3 nucleotides are TGTGCCAGTAGTGTGGGGGCCGACCCTACAGATACGCAGTATTTT. Its protein is CASSVGADPTDTQYF.

The chain recombines TRBV2 with TRBJ2-1, with 13 nucleotides matching TRBD2. Trimming took 6 bases from V and 4 from J; bases not matched to a gene: 3. Germline CDR1 is SNHLY and CDR2 is FYNNEI. This CDR3 is 15 amino acids long. The CDR3 is CASRALAGGYNEQFF. CDR3 DNA sequence: TGTGCCAGCAGGGCACTAGCGGGGGGGTACAATGAGCAGTTCTTC. Together with reference TRBV2 and TRBJ2-1, the CDR3 gives the full variable domain: EPEVTQTPSHQVTQMGQEVILRCVPISNHLYFYWYRQILGQKVEFLVSFYNNEISEKSEIFDDQFSVERPDGSNFTLKIRSTKLEDSAMYFCASRALAGGYNEQFFGPGTRLTVL.

The chain has TRBV4-1 and TRBJ2-1; 11 bases map to TRBD2. Unmatched junction bases numbered 4, after V lost 0 bases and J lost 9 bases. The germline gives CDR1 MGHRA, CDR2 YSYEKL. CDR3 length: 15 residues. The CDR3 nucleotides read TGCGCCAGCAGCCAAGATTTTAGCGGGGGGGGTGAGCAGTTCTTC. Its translation: CASSQDFSGGGEQFF.

This clone was found a few times. This chain connects TRBV7-3 to TRBJ2-3; 7 nucleotides align to TRBD1. V trimming: 0 bases; J trimming: 2 bases; junction bases outside the gene matches: 2. The CDR3 has 15 amino acids. Germline values: CDR1 SGHTA, CDR2 FQGTGA. This CDR3 is CASSLTGQLTDTQYF. CDR3 coding DNA: TGTGCCAGCAGCTTAACGGGACAGCTCACAGATACGCAGTATTTT.

This clone is judged large. The V and J genes are TRBV6-6 and TRBJ2-7, with 8 bases that match TRBD2. The CDR3 contains 14 residues. The V and J ends lost 6 bases and 0 bases, in that order; junction bases with no gene match: 4. Germline V gives CDR1 MNHNY, CDR2 SVGAGI (reference sequence). CDR3 sequence (DNA): TGTGCCAGCAGCTCGGGGGGGAGCTCCTACGAGCAGTACTTC. Protein: CASSSGGSSYEQYF.

This clone was recorded once. The genes are TRBV7-3 and TRBJ2-5, with D perhaps TRBD1 (6 bases). Deletions cut 5 bases from V and 4 bases from J, with 17 bases between. Germline assignment: CDR1 SGHTA and CDR2 FQGTGA. This CDR3 has 15 residues. The CDR3 DNA follows: TGTGCCAGCAGCCCGTCCGGGACAAAGGGAGAGACCCAGTACTTC. This sequence encodes CASSPSGTKGETQYF.

The chain uses TRBV11-2 and TRBJ2-2; possible D gene TRBD2, 5 bases. V was trimmed by 8 bases and J by 1 base, leaving 14 bases between them. The germline V gene encodes CDR1 SGHAT and CDR2 FQNNGV. The CDR3 has 15 amino acids. CDR3 bases: TGTGCCAGCCCTAAGGACTTGCGGAACACCGGGGAGCTGTTTTTT. It encodes CASPKDLRNTGELFF.

The chain recombines TRBV6-5 with TRBJ1-1; D unclear. Trimming stripped 0 bases from V and 3 bases from J, with 8 bases between. Germline V gene lookup returns CDR1 MNHEY and CDR2 SVGAGI. The CDR3 covers 14 residues. The CDR3 coding sequence is TGTGCCAGCAGTTACTCAGCACGGGACACTGAAGCTTTCTTT. Its protein product is CASSYSARDTEAFF.

The chain employs TRBV18 and TRBJ1-1; D is ambiguous. Looked up from germline, CDR1 is KGHSH and CDR2 is LQKENI. Trimming took 2 bases from V and 2 from J, leaving 6 bases between them. This CDR3 has 13 residues. The CDR3 DNA follows: TGTGCCAGCTCACCAGAGACAAACACTGAAGCTTTCTTT. Amino acid sequence: CASSPETNTEAFF.

The chain recombines TRBV11-2 with TRBJ1-1; D gene unclear. The CDR3 sequence is 12 residues long. V was clipped by 4 bases and J by 7 bases, with 10 bases between them. CDR1 and CDR2 from the germline V gene are SGHAT and FQNNGV. The CDR3 sequence is CASSSQVLEAFF. The CDR3 DNA reads as TGTGCCAGCAGCTCCCAGGTACTTGAAGCTTTCTTT.

V is TRBV21-1 and J is TRBJ2-1; the table's D call of TRBD2 was not tested on the DNA. TRBV21-1 is tagged as a pseudogene. This CDR3 has 16 amino acids. The CDR3 protein is CASSKDEGGSYNEQFF. The DNA of the CDR3 is TGTGCCAGCAGCAAAGATGAGGGTGGCTCCTACAATGAGCAGTTCTTC.

The chain has TRBV4-2 and TRBJ2-3; D may be TRBD2 (5 bases). CDR3 length: 15 amino acids. Germline CDR1 LGHNA, CDR2 YNFKEQ. The germline V and J ends were trimmed by 1 base and 4 bases, with 12 bases remaining between them. In nucleotides, the CDR3 is TGTGCCAGCAGCCAAGCGGAGACTATGGCAGATACGCAGTATTTT. Amino acids: CASSQAETMADTQYF.